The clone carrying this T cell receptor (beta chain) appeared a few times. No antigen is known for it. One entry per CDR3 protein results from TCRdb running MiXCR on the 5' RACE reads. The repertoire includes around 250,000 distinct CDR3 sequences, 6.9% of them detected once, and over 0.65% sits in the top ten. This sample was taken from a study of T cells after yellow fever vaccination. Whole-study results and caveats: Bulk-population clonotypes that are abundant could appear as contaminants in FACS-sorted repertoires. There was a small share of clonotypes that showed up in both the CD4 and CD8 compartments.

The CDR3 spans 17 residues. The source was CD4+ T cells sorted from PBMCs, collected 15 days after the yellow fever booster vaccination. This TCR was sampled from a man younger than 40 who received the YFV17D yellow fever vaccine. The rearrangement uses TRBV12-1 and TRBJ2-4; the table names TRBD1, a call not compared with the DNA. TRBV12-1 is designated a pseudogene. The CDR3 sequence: CASSPLGAPLEGNIQYF. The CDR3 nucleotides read TGTGCCAGCAGCCCCCTCGGGGCCCCCCTAGAGGGGAACATTCAGTACTTC.